The T cell receptor (beta chain) under discussion was sequenced for a study of T cell changes during pregnancy in multiple sclerosis (dated by TCRdb to the late 2010s). Notes on the research overall: In women with multiple sclerosis, the researchers looked at how the T cell repertoire shifted as pregnancy progressed.

On this clone: Its antigen is currently not known. Within one base of it there is no much larger clone, and no base qualities were kept.

The library was obtained by the immunoSEQ multiplex PCR assay. As stored in TCRdb, this immuneACCESS dataset retains in-frame rearrangements with V and J assigned. A fraction of the clones does not appear; measured against another copy, unresolved V genes explain less than half of the discrepancy, and the remainder lacks a known reason. The table for this sample lists 65,000 to 85,000 clones; approximately 91% of them were counted only once. The ten top clones hold roughly 1.3% of the sample. The germline V gene provides CDR1 SGDLS and CDR2 YYNGEE. At the junction V is shortened by 0 bases and J by 2 bases; bases outside the gene matches: 6. Including the terminal cysteine and phenylalanine, the CDR3 comprises 18 residues. Only the CDR3 DNA is retained, 54 bases long and in frame from the first base.

This TCR was sampled from a female donor with multiple sclerosis, enrolled in a pregnancy study. The chain uses TRBV9 and TRBJ2-1; TRBD2 lines up with 12 middle nucleotides. The specimen comprised peripheral blood, sampled in the third trimester of pregnancy. The CDR3: CASSVDPLAGGPYNEQFF. The nucleotide sequence is given as TGTGCCAGCAGCGTAGATCCCCTAGCGGGGGGGCCCTACAATGAGCAGTTCTTC. With the portions outside the CDR3 filled from the reference TRBV9 and TRBJ2-1 genes, the complete variable region becomes DSGVTQTPKHLITATGQRVTLRCSPRSGDLSVYWYQQSLDQGLQFLIQYYNGEERAKGNILERFSAQQFPDLHSELNLSSLELGDSALYFCASSVDPLAGGPYNEQFFGPGTRLTVL.